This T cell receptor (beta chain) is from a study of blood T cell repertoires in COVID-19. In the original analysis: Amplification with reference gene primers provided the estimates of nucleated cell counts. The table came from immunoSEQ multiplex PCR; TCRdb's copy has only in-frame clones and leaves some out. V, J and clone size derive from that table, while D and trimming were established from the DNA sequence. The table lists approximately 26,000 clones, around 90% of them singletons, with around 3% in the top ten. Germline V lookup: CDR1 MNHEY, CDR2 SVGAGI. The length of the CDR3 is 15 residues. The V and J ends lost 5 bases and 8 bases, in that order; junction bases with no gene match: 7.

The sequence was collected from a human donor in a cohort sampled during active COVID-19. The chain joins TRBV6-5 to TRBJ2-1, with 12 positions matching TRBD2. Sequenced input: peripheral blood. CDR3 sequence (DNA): TGTGCCAGCAGTCCTAGCGGGAGGGCCTGGGATGAGCAGTTCTTC. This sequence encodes CASSPSGRAWDEQFF.